This is a list of T cell receptor beta chains from one sample in a study of tumor and adjacent non-tumor tissue in lung cancer. TCRdb ran MiXCR on the multiplex PCR reads and lists one entry per CDR3 protein. The sample has more than 75,000 distinct CDR3 sequences; around 70% are singletons. The source material was lung tumor tissue. The receptors originated from an older woman with non-small cell lung cancer. CDR3s include the opening cysteine and the closing phenylalanine or tryptophan.

V,length,J,CDR3
TRBV6-1,12,TRBJ2-7,CASSENRIEQYF
TRBV6-5,13,TRBJ1-5,CASTYSRYKPQHF
TRBV6-2/TRBV6-3,14,TRBJ1-5,CTSKRTGGDQPQHF
TRBV29-1,14,TRBJ2-3,CSVVVSRGADTHYF
TRBV28,16,TRBJ1-1,CASSLWTVNMNTEAFF
TRBV30,16,TRBJ2-7,CAWGDKAGLAKIGQYF
TRBV12-3/TRBV12-4,15,TRBJ1-2,CAGSFSGPRAKGYTF
TRBV20-1,14,TRBJ1-4,CNARDIATNEKLFF
TRBV20-1,14,TRBJ2-3,CSARGWPSRNTEYF
TRBV4-2,16,TRBJ1-4,CASSQDWESQYEILFF
TRBV28,17,TRBJ1-1,CATNKDRLFQMNTEAIF
TRBV6-2/TRBV6-3,19,TRBJ2-3,CAGSYRGLVGGPTTDTQYF
TRBV20-1,14,TRBJ1-1,CSASRVPRGTEAVF
TRBV6-2/TRBV6-3,14,TRBJ2-2,CAIIDRDGTGKLFF
TRBV6-2/TRBV6-3,15,TRBJ2-7,CASSYDVTRGDEQYF
TRBV6-5,16,TRBJ2-5,CASSYSPGEWKETQYF
TRBV6-5,17,TRBJ2-1,CASSYSIPGGGHNEQFF
TRBV20-1,14,TRBJ1-3,CSTRQGTTGNTIYF
TRBV7-9,15,TRBJ2-1,CASSLGGRGGNEQFF
TRBV6-5,14,TRBJ2-3,CASRLTGNPDTQYF
TRBV6-1,12,TRBJ2-7,CASSVAVYEQYF
TRBV28,13,TRBJ2-4,CASRPGQGNIQYF
TRBV5-1,15,TRBJ2-5,CASNPGLATLETQYF
TRBV7-9,16,TRBJ2-6,CASSLAWRPGASVLTF
TRBV19,18,TRBJ2-2,CVSRPGLAGGLATGELFF
TRBV5-1,15,TRBJ2-1,CASSIDTAVAGEQFF
TRBV24-1,16,TRBJ2-1,CATSDPGPARGNEQFF
TRBV20-1,14,TRBJ2-7,CSARGRGASYEQYF
TRBV2,12,TRBJ2-7,CASRGSPVEQYF
TRBV10-3,14,TRBJ2-5,CAIGESYNQETQYF